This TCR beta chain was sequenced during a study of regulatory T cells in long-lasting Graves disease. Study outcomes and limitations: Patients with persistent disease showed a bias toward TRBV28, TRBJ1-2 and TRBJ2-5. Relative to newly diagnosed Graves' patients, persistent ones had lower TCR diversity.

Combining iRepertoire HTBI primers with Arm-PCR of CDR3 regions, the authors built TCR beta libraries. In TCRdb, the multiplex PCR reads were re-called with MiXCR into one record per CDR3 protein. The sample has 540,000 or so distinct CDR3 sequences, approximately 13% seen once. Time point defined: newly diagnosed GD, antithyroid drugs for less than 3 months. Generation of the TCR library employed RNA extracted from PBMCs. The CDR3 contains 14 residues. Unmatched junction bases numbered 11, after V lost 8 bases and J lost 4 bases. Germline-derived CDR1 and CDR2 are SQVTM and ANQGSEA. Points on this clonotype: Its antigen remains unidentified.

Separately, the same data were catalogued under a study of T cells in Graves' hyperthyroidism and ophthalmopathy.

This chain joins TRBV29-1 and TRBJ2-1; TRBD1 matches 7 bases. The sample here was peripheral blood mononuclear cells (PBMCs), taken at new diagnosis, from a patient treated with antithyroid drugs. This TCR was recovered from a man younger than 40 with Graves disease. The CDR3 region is CSLSYRGNYNEQFF. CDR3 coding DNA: TGCAGCCTATCTTACAGGGGAAATTACAATGAGCAGTTCTTC.